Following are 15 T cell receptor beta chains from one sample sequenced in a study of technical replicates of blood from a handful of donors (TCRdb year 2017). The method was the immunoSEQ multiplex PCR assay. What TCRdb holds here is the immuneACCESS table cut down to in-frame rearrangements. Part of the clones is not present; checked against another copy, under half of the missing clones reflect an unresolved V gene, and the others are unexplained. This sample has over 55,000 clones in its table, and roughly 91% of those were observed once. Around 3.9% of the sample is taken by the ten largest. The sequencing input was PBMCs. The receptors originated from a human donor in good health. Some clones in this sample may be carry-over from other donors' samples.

CDR3 amino acids: CASSPGTDGYTF. The CDR3, as DNA: TGTGCCAGCAGCCCCGGGACTGATGGCTACACCTTC. The chain combines TRBV2 with TRBJ1-2; a weak D match, TRBD1 (5 bases). V was cut by 6 bases and J by 6 bases, with 11 bases left in between. Germline V lookup: CDR1 SNHLY, CDR2 FYNNEI. The CDR3 length is 12 residues.

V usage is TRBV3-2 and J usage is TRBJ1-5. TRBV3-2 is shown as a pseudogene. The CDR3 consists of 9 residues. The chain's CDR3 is CASTPPQHF. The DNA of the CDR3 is TGTGCCAGCACCCCTCCCCAGCATTTT.

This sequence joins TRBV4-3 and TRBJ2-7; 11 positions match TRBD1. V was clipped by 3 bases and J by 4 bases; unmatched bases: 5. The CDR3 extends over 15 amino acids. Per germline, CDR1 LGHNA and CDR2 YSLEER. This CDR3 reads CASSQTGTGGYEQYF. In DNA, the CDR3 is TGCGCCAGCAGCCAGACCGGGACAGGGGGATACGAGCAGTACTTC.

The CDR3 loop reads CASSDQGDSNQPQHF. CDR3 DNA sequence: TGTGCCAGCAGTGATCAGGGGGATAGCAATCAGCCCCAGCATTTT. The J gene is TRBJ1-5, the V gene TRBV6-6; 7 bases agree with TRBD1. The J segment lost 0 bases and the V segment lost 5 bases, leaving 4 bases of the junction unmatched. Germline V gene lookup returns CDR1 MNHNY and CDR2 SVGAGI (reference sequence). The CDR3 sequence is 15 residues long.

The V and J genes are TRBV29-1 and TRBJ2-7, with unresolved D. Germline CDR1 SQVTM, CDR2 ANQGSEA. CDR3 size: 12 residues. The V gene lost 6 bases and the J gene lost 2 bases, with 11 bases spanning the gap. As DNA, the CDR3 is TGCAGCGTACTAAGTCAGACCTACGAGCAGTACTTC. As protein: CSVLSQTYEQYF.

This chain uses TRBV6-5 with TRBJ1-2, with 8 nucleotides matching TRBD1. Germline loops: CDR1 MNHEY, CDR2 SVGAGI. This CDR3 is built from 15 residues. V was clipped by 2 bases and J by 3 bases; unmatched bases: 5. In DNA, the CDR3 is TGTGCCAGCAGTTACCACCCGGGACAGGACTATGGCTACACCTTC. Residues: CASSYHPGQDYGYTF.

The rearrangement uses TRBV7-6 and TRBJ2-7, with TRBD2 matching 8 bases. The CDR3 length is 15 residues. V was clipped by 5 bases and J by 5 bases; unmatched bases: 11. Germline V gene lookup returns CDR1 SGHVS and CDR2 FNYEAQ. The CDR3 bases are TGTGCCAGCAGCCAAGCCGGGACTAGAGTTGACGAGCAGTACTTC. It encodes CASSQAGTRVDEQYF.

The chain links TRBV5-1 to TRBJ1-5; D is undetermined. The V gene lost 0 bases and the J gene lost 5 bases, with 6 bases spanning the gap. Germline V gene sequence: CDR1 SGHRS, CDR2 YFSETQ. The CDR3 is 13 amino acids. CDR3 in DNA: TGCGCCAGCAGCTTGGCTGAGGATCAGCCCCAGCATTTT. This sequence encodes CASSLAEDQPQHF.

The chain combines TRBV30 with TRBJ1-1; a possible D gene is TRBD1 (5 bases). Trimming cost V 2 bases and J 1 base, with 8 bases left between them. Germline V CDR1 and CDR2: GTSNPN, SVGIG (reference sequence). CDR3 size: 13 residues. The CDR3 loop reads CAWSPGQNTEAFF. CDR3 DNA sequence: TGTGCCTGGAGTCCCGGACAGAACACTGAAGCTTTCTTT.

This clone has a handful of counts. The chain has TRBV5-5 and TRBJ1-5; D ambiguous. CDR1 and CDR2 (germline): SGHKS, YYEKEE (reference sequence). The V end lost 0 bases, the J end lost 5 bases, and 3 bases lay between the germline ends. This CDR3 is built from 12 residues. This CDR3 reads CASSLEHQPQHF. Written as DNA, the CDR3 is TGTGCCAGCAGCTTGGAGCATCAGCCCCAGCATTTT.

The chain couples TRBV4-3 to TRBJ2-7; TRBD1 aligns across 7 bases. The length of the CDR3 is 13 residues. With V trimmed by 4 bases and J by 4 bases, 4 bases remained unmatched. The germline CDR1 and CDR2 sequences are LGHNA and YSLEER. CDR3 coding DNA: TGCGCCAGCAGCCGGGACAGCTCTTACGAGCAGTACTTC. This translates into CASSRDSSYEQYF.

In DNA, the CDR3 is TGTGCTAGTGGTTTGGCGGGGATCACTCTAGAGCAGTACTTC. Its protein product is CASGLAGITLEQYF. The chain uses TRBV12-5 and TRBJ2-7, with a tentative D call TRBD2 (5 bases). Per the germline V gene, CDR1 is LGHNT and CDR2 is FRNRAP. Trimming removed 1 base from V and 7 bases from J, with 14 bases in between. The CDR3 contains 14 residues.

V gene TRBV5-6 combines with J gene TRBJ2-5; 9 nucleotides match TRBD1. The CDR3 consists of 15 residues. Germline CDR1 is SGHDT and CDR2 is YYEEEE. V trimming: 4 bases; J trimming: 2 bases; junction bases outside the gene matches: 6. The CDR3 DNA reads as TGTGCCAGCAGCCCGGACAGGGGTTTACAAGAGACCCAGTACTTC. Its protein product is CASSPDRGLQETQYF.

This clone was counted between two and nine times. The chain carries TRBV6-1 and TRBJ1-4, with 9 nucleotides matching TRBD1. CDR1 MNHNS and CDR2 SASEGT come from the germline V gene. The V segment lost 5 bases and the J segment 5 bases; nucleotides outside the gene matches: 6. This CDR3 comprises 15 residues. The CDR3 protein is CASSKGGQGNEKLFF. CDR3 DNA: TGTGCCAGCAGTAAAGGGGGACAGGGAAATGAAAAACTGTTTTTT.

CDR3 sequence: CASSSSNLGQGYEQYF. CDR3 bases: TGTGCCAGCAGTTCATCAAATCTCGGACAGGGCTACGAGCAGTACTTC. This chain joins TRBV27 and TRBJ2-7; TRBD1 agrees at 8 bases. The CDR3 runs to 16 residues. The ends lost 4 bases at V and 3 bases at J; junction bases unmatched: 11. Per germline, CDR1 MNHEY and CDR2 SMNVEV (reference sequence).